What follows is one T cell receptor beta chain and its context. TCRdb's table, derived via immunoSEQ multiplex PCR, lists solely in-frame clones and lacks some. Here the sample spans roughly 100,000 clones, about 75% being singletons. This sample was taken from a study of blood T cell repertoires in COVID-19. Study-level background: Samples of COVID-19 (acute and convalescent) were obtained from the United States, Italy and Spain. T cells, B-cell-depleted T cells, or PBMCs supplied cDNA or gDNA.

Looked up from germline, CDR1 is MNHNS and CDR2 is SASEGT. This CDR3 has 13 amino acids. Trimming removed 1 base from V and 7 bases from J, with 8 bases in between. Sequencing was performed on peripheral blood. V usage is TRBV6-1 and J usage is TRBJ1-5; D may be TRBD1 (5 bases). This TCR derives from an older woman with acute or convalescent COVID-19. The DNA of the CDR3 is TGTGCCAGCAGTGAAGGGGGCGCCCAGCCCCAGCATTTT. This gives the protein CASSEGGAQPQHF.